Listed below are T cell receptor beta chains from one sample, sequenced in a study of shared clonotypes between healthy human individuals. Measured with immunoSEQ multiplex PCR; TCRdb has only the in-frame clones, and not every one. The sample carries around 720,000 clones, around three quarters recorded once. Sample: memory CD4+ T cells sorted from blood. Receptors were obtained from a woman under 40 in good health. CDR3s include the opening cysteine and the closing phenylalanine or tryptophan. The D gene is left open where the match is weak. Size is stated for part of the rows, as once, few or many counts, or as a class when the clone is expanded.

V gene	clone size	D gene	J gene	CDR3 DNA	CDR3 protein
TRBV4-2	-	TRBD1	TRBJ1-2	TGTGCCAGCAGCCAAGATGGGGCACCGTATACAGGGGGCATAGACTATGGCTACACCTTC	CASSQDGAPYTGGIDYGYTF
TRBV4-2	once	-	TRBJ2-7	TGTGCCAGCAGCCAAGATATGAACCGGGGTGGGTACGAGCAGTACTTC	CASSQDMNRGGYEQYF
TRBV7-7	-	-	TRBJ2-3	TGTGCCAGCAGCTTATCGTATATAGATACGCAGTATTTT	CASSLSYIDTQYF
TRBV6-1	-	-	TRBJ1-5	TGTGCCAGCAGTCGGACAGATCAGCCCCAGCATTTT	CASSRTDQPQHF
TRBV30	many	-	TRBJ1-2	TGTGCCTGGAGTGTATCCCGACAGGCTAGTGGCTACACCTTC	CAWSVSRQASGYTF
TRBV2	many	-	TRBJ2-4	TGTGCCAGCAGGATACAGGGCGCAGCCAAAAACATTCAGTACTTC	CASRIQGAAKNIQYF
TRBV5-1	-	-	TRBJ2-2	TGCGCCAGCAGCATACAGGGTAACACCGGGGAGCTGTTTTTT	CASSIQGNTGELFF
TRBV5-1	few	TRBD2	TRBJ2-7	TGCGCCAGCAGCTCCCTAGCGGGTGACGGCGAGCAGTACTTC	CASSSLAGDGEQYF
TRBV7-2	-	-	TRBJ1-4	TGTGCCAGCAGCCAAGATACAACTAATGAAAAACTGTTTTTT	CASSQDTTNEKLFF
TRBV28	few	-	TRBJ2-7	TGTGCCAGCAGTTTCATGGGACCAGGCTACGAGCAGTACTTC	CASSFMGPGYEQYF
TRBV4-1	-	-	TRBJ2-5	TGCGCCAGCAGCCAAGGGCGACTGAGGGAGACCCAGTACTTC	CASSQGRLRETQYF
TRBV19	-	TRBD1	TRBJ1-5	TGTGCCAGTATCCCTCAGACAGGGACAAATCAGCCCCAGCATTTT	CASIPQTGTNQPQHF
TRBV11-2	-	TRBD1	TRBJ2-7	TGTGCCAGCAGCTTAGCCCGGGACAGGGCATTCAGGACCTCCTACGAGCAGTACTTC	CASSLARDRAFRTSYEQYF
TRBV28	-	TRBD1	TRBJ2-6	TGTGCCAGCAGCCTCACCACAGGGGATAGACCATTTACCCCCAACTCTGGGGCCAACGTCCTGACTTTC	CASSLTTGDRPFTPNSGANVLTF
TRBV7-9	-	-	TRBJ2-7	TGTGCCAGCAGCCGGCGGGACTTGGGGCTCGAGCAGTACTTC	CASSRRDLGLEQYF
TRBV18	-	-	TRBJ2-3	TGTGCCAGCTCACCGGGGGCCGGGGCAGATACGCAGTATTTT	CASSPGAGADTQYF
TRBV4-1	-	-	TRBJ1-3	TGCGCCAGCAGCCACGGTCCCTCTGGAAACACCATATATTTT	CASSHGPSGNTIYF
TRBV5-1	-	TRBD2	TRBJ2-5	TGCGCCAGCAGCCCCCGGACTATAGCGGGAGAGACCCAGTACTTC	CASSPRTIAGETQYF
TRBV5-1	once	-	TRBJ2-3	TGCGCCAGCAGCTTGGAGGGAAGCACAGATACGCAGTATTTT	CASSLEGSTDTQYF
TRBV28	-	TRBD1	TRBJ1-5	TGTGCCAGCAGTTCCCACAGGGGATTCAATCAGCCCCAGCATTTT	CASSSHRGFNQPQHF
TRBV5-1	-	-	TRBJ1-2	TGCGCCAGCAGCTTGGAGGGGAGTTATGGCTACACCTTC	CASSLEGSYGYTF
TRBV27	-	-	TRBJ2-5	TGTGCCAGCAGCCAGCGAACGGAGACCCAGTACTTC	CASSQRTETQYF
TRBV27	-	-	TRBJ2-1	TGTGCCAGCAGTCCGCGGGTGCTCTCCTACAATGAGCAGTTCTTC	CASSPRVLSYNEQFF
TRBV5-1	-	-	TRBJ2-1	TGCGCCAGCACACGGGACAGTAGCGGATACAATGAGCAGTTCTTC	CASTRDSSGYNEQFF
TRBV28	-	-	TRBJ1-1	TGTGCCAGCAGTTTAGCAGGCCACACTGAAGCTTTCTTT	CASSLAGHTEAFF
TRBV29-1	-	-	TRBJ2-3	TGCAGCGTTGATGCGCAGAGCACAGATACGCAGTATTTT	CSVDAQSTDTQYF
TRBV6-6	-	-	TRBJ2-7	TGTGCCAGCAGTTACTCTCAGTCCTACGAGCAGTACTTC	CASSYSQSYEQYF
TRBV9	-	TRBD2	TRBJ2-2	TGTGCCAGCAGCGTAGGGGGACTAGTTGTCGGGGAGCTGTTTTTT	CASSVGGLVVGELFF
TRBV6-5	-	-	TRBJ2-2	TGTGCCAGCAGGGCTTCTAGCGTCGCCGGGGAGCTGTTTTTT	CASRASSVAGELFF
TRBV10-3	-	TRBD1	TRBJ2-7	TGTGCCATCAAGACAGGGGTAGGCTACGAGCAGTACTTC	CAIKTGVGYEQYF
TRBV5-8	few	-	TRBJ1-5	TGTGCCAGCAGCAACGGGATAACCATCAAGCCCCAGCATTTT	CASSNGITIKPQHF
TRBV27	-	-	TRBJ2-7	TGTGCCAGCGCTGACAGGAGATACCCCTACGAGCAGTACTTC	CASADRRYPYEQYF
TRBV7-9	-	-	TRBJ1-1	TGTGCCAGCAGCTTAGAGACAGAAAACACTGAAGCTTTCTTT	CASSLETENTEAFF
TRBV14	-	TRBD1	TRBJ2-7	TGTGCCAGCAGCCGTTATGGGACAGGGGGTGACGAGCAGTACTTC	CASSRYGTGGDEQYF
TRBV5-1	-	TRBD2	TRBJ2-7	TGCGCCAGCAGCTTTCTAGCGGGAAGCTCCTACGAGCAGTACTTC	CASSFLAGSSYEQYF
TRBV7-2	few	-	TRBJ2-1	TGTGCCAGCAGCTTAGGAGGCGGCTTCTACAATGAGCAGTTCTTC	CASSLGGGFYNEQFF